This T cell receptor beta chain derives from a study of blood T cell repertoires in COVID-19. Overall study context: The United States, Italy and Spain were the sources of the acute and convalescent COVID-19 samples. PBMCs, B-cell-depleted T cells, or T cells provided the cDNA or gDNA that made up the material.

Authors' data handling: How many nucleated cells were present was estimated from reference gene primer amplification. Profiling relied on immunoSEQ multiplex PCR, and the TCRdb table lists in-frame clones only, not all of them. V and J calls and clone size are those listed in that table; D and trimming were worked out from the DNA. This sample has nearly 110,000 clones, with 88% found just once. This receptor was taken from a man between 50 and 59 years old with active or convalescent COVID-19. What was sequenced was peripheral blood.

The CDR3 is CASSHLGDGWVVSPLHF. CDR3 bases: TGTGCCAGCAGTCACCTCGGGGATGGATGGGTCGTTTCACCCCTCCACTTT. This chain links TRBV28 with TRBJ1-6; no reliable D call. The V gene lost 5 bases and the J gene lost 9 bases, with 23 bases spanning the gap. Per germline, CDR1 MDHEN and CDR2 SYDVKM. This CDR3 is 17 amino acids long.